A selection of T cell receptor beta chains follows, all from one sample in a study of Graves' ophthalmopathy and Graves' hyperthyroidism. In TCRdb, the multiplex PCR reads were re-called with MiXCR into one record per CDR3 protein. Of a few hundred thousand distinct CDR3 sequences in the sample, roughly 15% were seen once. The sample consisted of peripheral blood. The receptors here all came from a young woman with stable Graves' hyperthyroidism. Both conserved end residues are part of each CDR3.

TRBV15 CATSRPLRDVTNTEAFF
TRBV11-1 CASSPTIWGSDGYTF
TRBV3-1 CASSQPGLAGGPKGANVLTF
TRBV5-6 CASSLMGTQETQYF
TRBV19 CASSVGQGASYGYTF
TRBV20-1 CSASRDDGYGYTF
TRBV7-9 CASSSAVYYEQYF
TRBV6-1 CASRPSGFLGEETQYF
TRBV9 CASSEGGQGSYNSPLHF
TRBV6-2/TRBV6-3 CASSFLRDYTGELFF
TRBV11-2 CASSASETQYF
TRBV7-2 CASSLSGGESTF
TRBV7-2 CASSLTMEGLWEQYF
TRBV18 CASSPLSGTQETKYF
TRBV11-2 CASSLVPQETQYF
TRBV2 CASTLSQAEQYF
TRBV7-3 CASSLTTGFRETQYF
TRBV19 CASGSRQSQETQYF
TRBV4-1 CASSQAVFSGNTIYF
TRBV15 CATSSSRDYEQYF
TRBV12-3/TRBV12-4 CASSLAVAGGEYGYTF
TRBV6-1 CASSFAGASGNTIYF
TRBV20-1 CSARDNTGPHGYTF
TRBV20-1 CSAPRQGASTEAFF
TRBV7-8 CASSLTGGEYEQYF
TRBV4-2 CASSHTGLPADF
TRBV20-1 CSARGGLRGGYTF
TRBV19 CASSISWDTEAFF
TRBV2 CARGRPGNYGYTF
TRBV7-2 CASSYLGGTGELFF
TRBV6-5 CASSYPGTPIQETQYF
TRBV12-5 CASGPDSNQPQHF
TRBV6-5 CASSYSTGGNTGELFF
TRBV12-3/TRBV12-4 CASSPTGVDTEAFF
TRBV6-1 CASTPQRDGYTF
TRBV11-2 CASSLRGGAARFGYEQYF
TRBV7-6 CASSLQLQETQYF
TRBV24-1 CATSEGLNYGYTF
TRBV29-1 CSASNGGLYGYTF
TRBV19 CASSIVRAQPQHF
TRBV25-1 CASSYMGGGDGYTF
TRBV11-2 CASSLTGLSGTEAFF
TRBV6-1 CASSEAHREVSPLHF
TRBV12-3/TRBV12-4 CASRGVKTRYF
TRBV9 CASSVGSGGIETQYF